Each of the 4 T cell receptor beta chains below was sequenced from the same sample in a study of T cell repertoires in cytomegalovirus infection. TCRdb ran MiXCR on the reads and lists one entry per CDR3 protein. The data contain roughly 500,000 distinct CDR3 sequences, about 15% of them singletons. The specimen was CD8+ T cells from PBMCs. The origin of the receptors is a human donor in good health (CMV status not recorded). Some clones in this sample may be carry-over from other donors' samples.

There are a few counts of this clonotype. The chain couples TRBV27 to TRBJ2-5; 11 bases are a match to TRBD1. The CDR3 has 15 residues. Germline assignment: CDR1 MNHEY and CDR2 SMNVEV (reference sequence). V trimming: 6 bases; J trimming: 3 bases; junction bases outside the gene matches: 6. CDR3 DNA sequence: TGTGCCAGCAGAACCTGGGGACAGGGGGAAGAGACCCAGTACTTC. It translates to CASRTWGQGEETQYF.

The chain has TRBV14 and TRBJ1-2; 9 bases agree with TRBD1. Germline V gives CDR1 SGHDN, CDR2 FVKESK. The CDR3 length is 14 residues. J lost 6 bases, V lost 3 bases, and 5 bases had no gene match. CDR3 nucleotides: TGTGCCAGCAGCCAGAGGACAGGGGCGGATGGCTACACCTTC. Its protein product is CASSQRTGADGYTF.

This clonotype appeared many times. This chain joins TRBV4-1 and TRBJ2-7; D is ambiguous. CDR1 MGHRA and CDR2 YSYEKL come from the germline V gene. The CDR3 contains 15 residues. Trimming left V 0 bases short and J 4 bases short, with 13 bases between. CDR3 residues: CASSQDNVNSYEQYF. CDR3 DNA sequence: TGCGCCAGCAGCCAAGATAATGTTAATAGTTACGAGCAGTACTTC.

This clonotype showed up many times. The rearrangement links TRBV7-9 to TRBJ1-1; D is uncertain. The CDR3 loop spans 14 amino acids. The germline V and J ends were trimmed by 5 bases and 1 base, with 11 bases remaining between them. The germline CDR1 and CDR2 sequences are SEHNR and FQNEAQ (reference sequence). DNA for the CDR3: TGTGCCAGCAGCACCGCGGGGAAGAACACTGAAGCTTTCTTT. Protein product: CASSTAGKNTEAFF.